This TCR beta chain emerged from a study of cytomegalovirus exposure and HLA in healthy donors. Study observations and caveats: The authors judged a highly shared variant cluster likely a sequencing artifact. Associated with cytomegalovirus, according to the listing, were about 160 TCR beta chains. Among immune exposure information, only CMV serostatus was available.

With regard to this clone: Its specificity is unknown.

CDR1 and CDR2 from the germline V gene are SGHNT and YYREEE (reference sequence). V was trimmed by 4 bases and J by 4 bases, leaving 16 bases between them. There are 15 residues in the CDR3. This PCR relied on a set of 60 Vbeta primers and 13 Jbeta primers. TCRdb's copy holds only in-frame clones and misses some; the assay was immunoSEQ multiplex PCR. The table lists around 150,000 clones. The TCR originated in a woman aged 60-75 years in good health and CMV-seronegative. The chain joins TRBV5-4 to TRBJ2-3, with a weak D call TRBD2 (6 bases). The material sequenced was PBMCs. Here the CDR3 DNA reads TGTGCCAGCAGCCCCCGGCGGGAAGGTGCAGATACGCAGTATTTT. This gives the protein CASSPRREGADTQYF. Full variable domain (missing parts from reference TRBV5-4 and TRBJ2-3): ETGVTQSPTHLIKTRGQQVTLRCSSQSGHNTVSWYQQALGQGPQFIFQYYREEENGRGNFPPRFSGLQFPNYSSELNVNALELDDSALYLCASSPRREGADTQYFGPGTRLTVL.